The 5 T cell receptor beta chains reported below all come from one sample, sequenced in a study of T cell responses to AZD1222 COVID-19 vaccine. Sequenced by immunoSEQ multiplex PCR; TCRdb stores in-frame clones only, minus some. The table lists about 110,000 clones, 70% to 90% of them singletons. The material sequenced was peripheral blood, taken on day 0 of AZD1222 vaccination. The receptors derive from an adult in good health.

The rearrangement uses TRBV5-4 and TRBJ2-3; the D call may be TRBD1 or TRBD2 (5 bases each). The CDR3 extends over 15 amino acids. V lost 4 bases to trimming and J lost 0 bases, with 12 bases between them. Germline lookup yields CDR1 SGHNT and CDR2 YYREEE (reference sequence). CDR3 in amino acids: CASSARDGSTDTQYF. In nucleotides, the CDR3 is TGTGCCAGCAGCGCCCGGGACGGAAGCACAGATACGCAGTATTTT.

This chain links TRBV3-1 (or the pseudogene TRBV3-2) with TRBJ2-1, with 8 positions matching TRBD2. Unmatched junction bases numbered 6, after V lost 2 bases and J lost 0 bases. The CDR3 runs to 17 residues. CDR1 and CDR2 from the germline V gene are LGHDT and YNNKEL (reference sequence). The DNA for the CDR3 is TGTGCCAGCAGCCAAATGGGTCTAGCGGGCTCCTACAATGAGCAGTTCTTC. This encodes CASSQMGLAGSYNEQFF.

V and J are TRBV6-4 and TRBJ1-1; D remains ambiguous. Germline CDR1 is MRHNA and CDR2 is SNTAGT. The CDR3 consists of 14 residues. Trimming took off 3 bases at V and 0 bases at J, with 8 bases between the two ends. CDR3 DNA sequence: TGTGCCAGCAGTGAACAAGGCCTGAACACTGAAGCTTTCTTT. Its protein is CASSEQGLNTEAFF.

This chain connects TRBV5-1 to TRBJ2-3; a weak D match, TRBD2 (6 bases). The V gene's germline CDR1 is SGHRS and CDR2 YFSETQ. The CDR3 consists of 15 residues. V was pared by 5 bases and J by 1 base, with 14 bases between. The CDR3 loop is CASSPSGGGTDTQYF. The CDR3 DNA reads TGCGCCAGCAGTCCCTCCGGAGGGGGCACAGATACGCAGTATTTT.

This chain uses TRBV29-1 with TRBJ2-1, with D maybe TRBD1 (6 bases). The CDR3 has 14 amino acids. The V end was cut by 5 bases, the J end by 7 bases, with 18 bases between. CDR1 SQVTM and CDR2 ANQGSEA come from the germline V gene. CDR3 coding DNA: TGCAGCGTTCTCACAGGGCAAGGCGGGAATGAGCAGTTCTTC. The encoded protein is CSVLTGQGGNEQFF.